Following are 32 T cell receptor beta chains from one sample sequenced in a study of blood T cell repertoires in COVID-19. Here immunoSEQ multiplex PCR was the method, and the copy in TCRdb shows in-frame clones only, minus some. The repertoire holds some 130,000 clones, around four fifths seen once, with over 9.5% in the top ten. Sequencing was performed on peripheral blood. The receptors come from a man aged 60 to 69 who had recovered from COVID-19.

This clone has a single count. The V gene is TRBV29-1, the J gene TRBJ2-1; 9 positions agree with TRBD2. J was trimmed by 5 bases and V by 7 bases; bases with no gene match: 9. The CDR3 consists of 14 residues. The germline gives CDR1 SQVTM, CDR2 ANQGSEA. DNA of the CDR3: TGCAGCGCCACCGGGACTAGCAGAAACAATGAGCAGTTCTTC. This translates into CSATGTSRNNEQFF.

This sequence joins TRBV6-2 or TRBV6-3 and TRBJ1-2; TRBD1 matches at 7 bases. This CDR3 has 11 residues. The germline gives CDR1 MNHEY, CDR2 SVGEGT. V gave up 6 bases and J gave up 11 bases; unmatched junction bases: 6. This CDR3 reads CASSWGQKYTF. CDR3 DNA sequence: TGTGCCAGCAGCTGGGGACAGAAATACACCTTC.

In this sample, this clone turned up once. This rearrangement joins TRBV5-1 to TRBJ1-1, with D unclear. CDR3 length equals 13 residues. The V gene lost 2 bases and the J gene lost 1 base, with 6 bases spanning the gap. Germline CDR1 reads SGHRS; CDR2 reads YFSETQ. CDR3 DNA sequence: TGCGCCAGCAGCTTAGACAAGAACACTGAAGCTTTCTTT. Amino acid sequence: CASSLDKNTEAFF. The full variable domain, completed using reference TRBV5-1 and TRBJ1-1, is KAGVTQTPRYLIKTRGQQVTLSCSPISGHRSVSWYQQTPGQGLQFLFEYFSETQRNKGNFPGRFSGRQFSNSRSEMNVSTLELGDSALYLCASSLDKNTEAFFGQGTRLTVV.

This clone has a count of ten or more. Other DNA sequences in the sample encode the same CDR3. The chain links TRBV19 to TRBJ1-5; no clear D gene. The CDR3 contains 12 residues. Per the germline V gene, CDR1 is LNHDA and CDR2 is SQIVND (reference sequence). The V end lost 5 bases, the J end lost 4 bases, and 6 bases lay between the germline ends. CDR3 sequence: CASSLRNQPQHF. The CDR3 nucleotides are TGTGCCAGTAGTCTCCGGAATCAGCCCCAGCATTTT.

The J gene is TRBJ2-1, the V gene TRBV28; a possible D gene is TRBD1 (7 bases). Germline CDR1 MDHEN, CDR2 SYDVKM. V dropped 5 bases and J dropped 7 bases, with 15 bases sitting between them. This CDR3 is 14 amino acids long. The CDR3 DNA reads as TGTGCCAGCAGTGGGAGGACAGGCAATAATGAGCAGTTCTTC. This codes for CASSGRTGNNEQFF.

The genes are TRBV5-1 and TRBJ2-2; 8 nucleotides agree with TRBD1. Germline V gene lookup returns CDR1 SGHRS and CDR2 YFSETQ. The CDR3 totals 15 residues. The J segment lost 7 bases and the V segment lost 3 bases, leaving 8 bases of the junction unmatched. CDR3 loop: CASSSRTGNGGELFF. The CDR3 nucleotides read TGCGCCAGCAGCTCTCGGACAGGGAACGGCGGGGAGCTGTTTTTT.

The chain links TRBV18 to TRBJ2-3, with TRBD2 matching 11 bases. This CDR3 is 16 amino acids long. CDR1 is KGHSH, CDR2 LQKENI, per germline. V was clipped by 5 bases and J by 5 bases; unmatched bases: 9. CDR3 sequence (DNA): TGTGCCAGCTCAAGATCCGTTGGACTAGCGGGAGATACGCAGTATTTT. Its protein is CASSRSVGLAGDTQYF.

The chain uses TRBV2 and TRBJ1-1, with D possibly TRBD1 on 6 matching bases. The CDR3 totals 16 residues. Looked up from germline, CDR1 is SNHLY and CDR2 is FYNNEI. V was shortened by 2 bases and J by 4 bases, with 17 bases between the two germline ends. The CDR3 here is CASSEHGGRVATEAFF. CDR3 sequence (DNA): TGTGCCAGCAGTGAACACGGGGGGCGCGTGGCCACTGAAGCTTTCTTT.

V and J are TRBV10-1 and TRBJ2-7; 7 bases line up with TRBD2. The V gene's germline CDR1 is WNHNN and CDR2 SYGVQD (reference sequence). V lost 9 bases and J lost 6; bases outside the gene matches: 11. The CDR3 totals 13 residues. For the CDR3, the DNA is TGCGCCAGGAAAATTGGGGGGGGGTGCGAGCAGTACTTC. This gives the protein CARKIGGGCEQYF.

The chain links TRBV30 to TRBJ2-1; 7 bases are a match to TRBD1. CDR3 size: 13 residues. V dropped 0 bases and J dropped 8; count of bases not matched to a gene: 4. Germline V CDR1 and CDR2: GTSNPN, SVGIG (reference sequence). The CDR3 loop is CAWSVRGTDEQFF. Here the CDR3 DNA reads TGTGCCTGGAGTGTAAGGGGGACAGATGAGCAGTTCTTC.

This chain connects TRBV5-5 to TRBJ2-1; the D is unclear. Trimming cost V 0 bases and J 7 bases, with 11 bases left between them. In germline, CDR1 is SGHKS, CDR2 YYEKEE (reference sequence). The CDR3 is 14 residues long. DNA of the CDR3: TGTGCCAGCAGCTTGGGTACGGTATTGAATGAGCAGTTCTTC. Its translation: CASSLGTVLNEQFF. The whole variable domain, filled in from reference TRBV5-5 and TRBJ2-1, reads DAGVTQSPTHLIKTRGQQVTLRCSPISGHKSVSWYQQVLGQGPQFIFQYYEKEERGRGNFPDRFSARQFPNYSSELNVNALLLGDSALYLCASSLGTVLNEQFFGPGTRLTVL.

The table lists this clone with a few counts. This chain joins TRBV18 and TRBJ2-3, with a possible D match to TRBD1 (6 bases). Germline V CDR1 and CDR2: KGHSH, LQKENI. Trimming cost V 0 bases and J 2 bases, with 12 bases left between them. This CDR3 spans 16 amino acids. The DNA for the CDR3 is TGTGCCAGCTCACCACCGGGGTGGACAGCCACAGATACGCAGTATTTT. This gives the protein CASSPPGWTATDTQYF.

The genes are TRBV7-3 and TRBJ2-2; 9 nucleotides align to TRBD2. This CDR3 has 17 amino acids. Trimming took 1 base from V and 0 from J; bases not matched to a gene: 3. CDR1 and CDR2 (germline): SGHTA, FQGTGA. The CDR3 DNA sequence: TGTGCCAGCAGCTTAAATAGCGGGGGACCGAACACCGGGGAGCTGTTTTTT. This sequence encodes CASSLNSGGPNTGELFF.

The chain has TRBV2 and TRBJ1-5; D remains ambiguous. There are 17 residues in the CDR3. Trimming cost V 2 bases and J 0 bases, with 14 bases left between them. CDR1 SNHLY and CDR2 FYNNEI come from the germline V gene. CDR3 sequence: CASSEISYLRSNQPQHF. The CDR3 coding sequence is TGTGCCAGCAGTGAAATTTCATACTTACGTAGCAATCAGCCCCAGCATTTT.

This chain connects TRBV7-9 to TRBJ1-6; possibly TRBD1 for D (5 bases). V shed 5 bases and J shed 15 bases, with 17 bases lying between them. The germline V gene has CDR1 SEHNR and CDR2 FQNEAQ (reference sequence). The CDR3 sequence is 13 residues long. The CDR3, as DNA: TGTGCCAGCAGCCCCCCAGGGCTAATATTCCTCCACTTT. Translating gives CASSPPGLIFLHF. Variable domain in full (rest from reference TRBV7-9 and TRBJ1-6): DTGVSQNPRHKITKRGQNVTFRCDPISEHNRLYWYRQTLGQGPEFLTYFQNEAQLEKSRLLSDRFSAERPKGSFSTLEIQRTEQGDSAMYLCASSPPGLIFLHFGNGTRLTVT.

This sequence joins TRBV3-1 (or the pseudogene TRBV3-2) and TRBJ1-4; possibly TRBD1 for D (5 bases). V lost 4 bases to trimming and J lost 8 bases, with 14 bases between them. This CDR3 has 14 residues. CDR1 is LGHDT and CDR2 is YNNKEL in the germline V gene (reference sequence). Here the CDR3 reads CASSPDGGGEKLFF. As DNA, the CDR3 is TGTGCCAGCAGCCCCGACGGGGGGGGAGAAAAACTGTTTTTT.

The CDR3 bases are TGTGCCAGCAGTTTAAGAGGCTTCCTAAACACCGGGGAGCTGTTTTTT. Translation gives CASSLRGFLNTGELFF. The rearrangement joins TRBV28 to TRBJ2-2; D is unresolved. The length of the CDR3 is 16 residues. Germline CDR1 is MDHEN and CDR2 is SYDVKM. Trimming took 2 bases from V and 2 from J, leaving 12 bases between them.

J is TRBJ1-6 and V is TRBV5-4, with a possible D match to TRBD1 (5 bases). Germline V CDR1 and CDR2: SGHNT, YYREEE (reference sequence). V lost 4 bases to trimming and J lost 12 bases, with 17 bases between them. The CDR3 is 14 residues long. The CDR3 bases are TGTGCCAGCAGCCCTCCGGGGGGGGAACGACCCCTCCACTTT. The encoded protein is CASSPPGGERPLHF.

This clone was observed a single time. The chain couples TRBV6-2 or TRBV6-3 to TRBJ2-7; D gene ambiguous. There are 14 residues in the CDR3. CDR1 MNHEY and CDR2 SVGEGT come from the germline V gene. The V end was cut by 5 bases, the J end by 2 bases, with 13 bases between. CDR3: CASSLPDNTYEQYF. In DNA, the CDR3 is TGTGCCAGCAGTCTCCCCGACAACACCTACGAGCAGTACTTC.

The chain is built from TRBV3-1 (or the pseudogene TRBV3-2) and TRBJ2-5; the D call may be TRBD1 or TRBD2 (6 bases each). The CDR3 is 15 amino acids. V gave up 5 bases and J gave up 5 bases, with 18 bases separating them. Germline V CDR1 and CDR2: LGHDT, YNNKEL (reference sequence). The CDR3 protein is CASSKGGTVQETQYF. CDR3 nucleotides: TGTGCCAGCAGCAAAGGGGGGACTGTCCAGGAGACCCAGTACTTC.

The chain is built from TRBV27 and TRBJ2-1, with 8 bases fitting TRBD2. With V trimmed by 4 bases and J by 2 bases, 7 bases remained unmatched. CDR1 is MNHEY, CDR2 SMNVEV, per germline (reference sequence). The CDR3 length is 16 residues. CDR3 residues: CASSSFTSGTYNEQFF. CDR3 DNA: TGTGCCAGCAGTTCTTTTACTAGCGGAACCTACAATGAGCAGTTCTTC.

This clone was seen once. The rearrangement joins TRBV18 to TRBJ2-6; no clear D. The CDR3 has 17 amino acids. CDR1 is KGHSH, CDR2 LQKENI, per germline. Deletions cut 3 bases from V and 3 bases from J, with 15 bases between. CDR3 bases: TGTGCCAGCTCACCCCAAGGTGCGCGGTATGGGGCCAACGTCCTGACTTTC. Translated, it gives CASSPQGARYGANVLTF.

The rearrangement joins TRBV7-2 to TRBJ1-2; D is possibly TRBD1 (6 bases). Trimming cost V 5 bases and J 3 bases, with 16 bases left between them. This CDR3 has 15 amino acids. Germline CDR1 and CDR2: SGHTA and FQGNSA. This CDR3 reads CASSPIGGGDYGYTF. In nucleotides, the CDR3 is TGTGCCAGCAGCCCCATTGGGGGGGGCGACTATGGCTACACCTTC.

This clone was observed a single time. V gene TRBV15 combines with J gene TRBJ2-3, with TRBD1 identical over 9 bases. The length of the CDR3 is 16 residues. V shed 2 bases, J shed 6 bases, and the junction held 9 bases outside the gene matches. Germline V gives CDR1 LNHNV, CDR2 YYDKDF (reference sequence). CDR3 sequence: CATSRSGDRVSDTQYF. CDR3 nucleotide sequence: TGTGCCACCAGCAGATCGGGGGACAGGGTATCCGATACGCAGTATTTT.

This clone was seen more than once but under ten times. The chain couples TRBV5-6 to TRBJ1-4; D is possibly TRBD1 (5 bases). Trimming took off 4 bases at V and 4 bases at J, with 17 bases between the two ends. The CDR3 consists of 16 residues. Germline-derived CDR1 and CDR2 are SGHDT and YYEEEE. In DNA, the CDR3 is TGTGCCAGCAGCCAGGGCGGGGTTTCCTATAATGAAAAACTGTTTTTT. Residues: CASSQGGVSYNEKLFF.

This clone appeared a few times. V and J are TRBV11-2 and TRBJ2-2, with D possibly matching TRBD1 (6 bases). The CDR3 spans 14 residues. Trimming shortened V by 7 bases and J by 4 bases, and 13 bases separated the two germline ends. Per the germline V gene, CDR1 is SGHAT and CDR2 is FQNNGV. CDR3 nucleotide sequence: TGTGCCAGCATTCCGACAGGATCCACCGGGGAGCTGTTTTTT. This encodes CASIPTGSTGELFF.

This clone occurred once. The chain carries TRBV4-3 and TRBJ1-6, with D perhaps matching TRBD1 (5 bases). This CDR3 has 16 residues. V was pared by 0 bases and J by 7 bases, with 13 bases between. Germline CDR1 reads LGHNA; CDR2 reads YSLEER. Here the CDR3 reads CASSQDGAGWNSPLHF. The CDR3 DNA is TGCGCCAGCAGCCAAGATGGAGCAGGGTGGAATTCACCCCTCCACTTT.

The CDR3 DNA sequence: TGTGCCAGCTCGTTTGGACAGCCTTACGAGCAGTACTTC. It codes for CASSFGQPYEQYF. The chain uses TRBV18 and TRBJ2-7; perhaps TRBD1 as D (6 bases). V was shortened by 6 bases and J by 4 bases, with 13 bases between the two germline ends. The CDR3 has 13 residues. The V gene's germline CDR1 is KGHSH and CDR2 LQKENI. Complete variable domain (other parts from reference TRBV18 and TRBJ2-7): NAGVMQNPRHLVRRRGQEARLRCSPMKGHSHVYWYRQLPEEGLKFMVYLQKENIIDESGMPKERFSAEFPKEGPSILRIQQVVRGDSAAYFCASSFGQPYEQYFGPGTRLTVT.

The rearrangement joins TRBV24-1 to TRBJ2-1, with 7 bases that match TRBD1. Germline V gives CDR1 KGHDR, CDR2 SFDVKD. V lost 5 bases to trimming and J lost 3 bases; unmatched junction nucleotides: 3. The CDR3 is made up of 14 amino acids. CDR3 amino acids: CATSGGTVYNEQFF. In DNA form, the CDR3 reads TGTGCCACCAGTGGGGGGACAGTCTACAATGAGCAGTTCTTC.

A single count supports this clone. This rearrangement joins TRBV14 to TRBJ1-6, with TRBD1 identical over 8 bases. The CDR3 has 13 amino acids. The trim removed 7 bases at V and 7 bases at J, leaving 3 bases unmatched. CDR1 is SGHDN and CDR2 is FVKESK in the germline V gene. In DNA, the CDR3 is TGTGCCAGCAACCGGGACAGGAATTCACCCCTCCACTTT. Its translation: CASNRDRNSPLHF.

CDR3 DNA: TGCGCCAGCAGCCCTACAGGGGTCCCCTATAATTCACCCCTCCACTTT. Translated, it gives CASSPTGVPYNSPLHF. This chain links TRBV5-1 with TRBJ1-6, with TRBD1 matching 7 bases. Unmatched junction bases numbered 6, after V lost 4 bases and J lost 2 bases. The germline gives CDR1 SGHRS, CDR2 YFSETQ. The CDR3 sequence is 16 residues long.

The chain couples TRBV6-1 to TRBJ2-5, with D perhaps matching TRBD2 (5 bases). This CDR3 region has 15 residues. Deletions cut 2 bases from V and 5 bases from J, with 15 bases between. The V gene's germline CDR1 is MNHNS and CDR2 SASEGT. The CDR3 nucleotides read TGTGCCAGCAGTGAAACGCTAGCCTCGGGGGAGACCCAGTACTTC. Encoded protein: CASSETLASGETQYF.